Listed below are T cell receptor beta chains from one sample, sequenced in a study of T cell responses to AZD1222 COVID-19 vaccine. Sequencing used immunoSEQ multiplex PCR; TCRdb keeps in-frame clones, though not all of them. The sample has under 170,000 clones; roughly 90% are singletons. This specimen was peripheral blood, taken 28 days after the second AZD1222 dose. The receptors shown here come from an adult who received the AZD1222 COVID-19 vaccine. Both conserved end residues are part of each CDR3. D genes are given only for firm matches. Where a row states a size, it is once, few, many or the class of an expanded clone; other rows omit it.

V gene: TRBV19
J gene: TRBJ2-3
clone size: -
D gene: TRBD2
CDR3 DNA: TGTGCCAGTAGGCGGGGGGGGCGCGCAGATACGCAGTATTTT
CDR3 protein: CASRRGGRADTQYF

V gene: TRBV27
J gene: TRBJ1-1
clone size: -
D gene: TRBD1
CDR3 DNA: TGTGCCAGCAGTTTCTCAGGGGGCGGTCGATATCGAGCTTTCTTT
CDR3 protein: CASSFSGGGRYRAFF

V gene: TRBV11-2
J gene: TRBJ1-5
clone size: -
D gene: -
CDR3 DNA: TGTGCCAGCAGCTTCGCGCAGGATGAGGCCCAGCATTTT
CDR3 protein: CASSFAQDEAQHF

V gene: TRBV19
J gene: TRBJ2-1
clone size: -
D gene: TRBD2
CDR3 DNA: TGTGCCAGTAGTAGAGGACTAGCGGGAGGGCCCGCGAACGATGAGCAGTTCTTC
CDR3 protein: CASSRGLAGGPANDEQFF

V gene: TRBV19
J gene: TRBJ2-7
clone size: -
D gene: TRBD1
CDR3 DNA: TGTGCCAGTATAGGGGGCAGGAGCCCCTACGAGCAGTACTTC
CDR3 protein: CASIGGRSPYEQYF

V gene: TRBV15
J gene: TRBJ2-7
clone size: -
D gene: -
CDR3 DNA: TGTGCCACCAGCTTGCGTCCTAGTTCCTACGAGCAGTACTTC
CDR3 protein: CATSLRPSSYEQYF

V gene: TRBV19
J gene: TRBJ2-2
clone size: -
D gene: TRBD2
CDR3 DNA: TGTGCCAGCTCCCAGGGAGGGTTCGGGGAGCTGTTTTTT
CDR3 protein: CASSQGGFGELFF

V gene: TRBV5-8
J gene: TRBJ2-1
clone size: -
D gene: -
CDR3 DNA: TGTGCCAGCAGATCGACAAGCGGGTTGGTCCACAATGAGCAGTTCTTC
CDR3 protein: CASRSTSGLVHNEQFF

V gene: TRBV4-1
J gene: TRBJ1-1
clone size: -
D gene: TRBD1
CDR3 DNA: TGCGCCAGCAGCCAACCCGACAGGGCGAGAGGGACTGAAGCTTTCTTT
CDR3 protein: CASSQPDRARGTEAFF

V gene: TRBV30
J gene: TRBJ1-2
clone size: -
D gene: TRBD1
CDR3 DNA: TGTGCCTGGAACCACGGACAGGGGAGGACGGGCGGCTACACCTTC
CDR3 protein: CAWNHGQGRTGGYTF

V gene: TRBV21-1
J gene: TRBJ1-5
clone size: -
D gene: -
CDR3 DNA: TGTGCCAGCAGCAAATGGGGGGATTATCAGCCCCAGCATTTT
CDR3 protein: CASSKWGDYQPQHF

V gene: TRBV28
J gene: TRBJ1-2
clone size: -
D gene: -
CDR3 DNA: TGTGCCAGCAGTCGACCTGGGGAGGGCAGGGGAAATGGCTACACCTTC
CDR3 protein: CASSRPGEGRGNGYTF

V gene: TRBV29-1
J gene: TRBJ2-7
clone size: -
D gene: TRBD1
CDR3 DNA: TGCAGCGTTCGACGGACAGGGGGCTCCTACGAGCAGTACTTC
CDR3 protein: CSVRRTGGSYEQYF

V gene: TRBV28
J gene: TRBJ2-7
clone size: -
D gene: -
CDR3 DNA: TGTGCCAGCAGTTTATGGAGACCGCCGTACGAGCAGTACTTC
CDR3 protein: CASSLWRPPYEQYF

V gene: TRBV6-5
J gene: TRBJ1-4
clone size: -
D gene: -
CDR3 DNA: TGTGCAACGCAGTCTAATGAAAAACTGTTTTTT
CDR3 protein: CATQSNEKLFF

V gene: TRBV5-1
J gene: TRBJ1-2
clone size: few
D gene: -
CDR3 DNA: TGCGCCAGCAGCTTGGCCCCGGGGGCGTCGGTCTATGGCTACACCTTC
CDR3 protein: CASSLAPGASVYGYTF

V gene: TRBV5-1
J gene: TRBJ2-7
clone size: -
D gene: -
CDR3 DNA: TGCGCCAGCAGCCCGGACCCGGCTTACGAGCAGTACTTC
CDR3 protein: CASSPDPAYEQYF

V gene: TRBV7-8
J gene: TRBJ2-7
clone size: -
D gene: -
CDR3 DNA: TGTGCCAGCAGCCCTATTGGACTGGGCGAGCAGTACTTC
CDR3 protein: CASSPIGLGEQYF

V gene: TRBV19
J gene: TRBJ1-4
clone size: -
D gene: TRBD1
CDR3 DNA: TGTGCCAGTAGTAGGGGACAGCTTCTTATTAATGAAAAACTGTTTTTT
CDR3 protein: CASSRGQLLINEKLFF

V gene: TRBV6-5
J gene: TRBJ1-3
clone size: -
D gene: TRBD1
CDR3 DNA: TGTGCCAGCAGTTATAGGGGACAGCTAAACACCATATATTTT
CDR3 protein: CASSYRGQLNTIYF

V gene: TRBV16
J gene: TRBJ2-2
clone size: -
D gene: -
CDR3 DNA: TGTGCCAGCAGCCCGGATGCGAACACCGGGGAGCTGTTTTTT
CDR3 protein: CASSPDANTGELFF

V gene: TRBV5-1
J gene: TRBJ2-1
clone size: once
D gene: TRBD2
CDR3 DNA: TGCGCCAGCAGCTTGGCTCCTGGGGCGGGAGCTGGCGAGCAGTTCTTC
CDR3 protein: CASSLAPGAGAGEQFF

V gene: TRBV3-1/TRBV3-2
J gene: TRBJ1-1
clone size: -
D gene: -
CDR3 DNA: TGTGCCAGCATTGGGGGGGGCGCTGAAGCTTTCTTT
CDR3 protein: CASIGGGAEAFF

V gene: TRBV12-5
J gene: TRBJ1-1
clone size: -
D gene: -
CDR3 DNA: TGTGCTAGTGGTTTGGTAAGCCGGGCCGGCCCTGAAGCTTTCTTT
CDR3 protein: CASGLVSRAGPEAFF

V gene: TRBV7-9
J gene: TRBJ2-7
clone size: -
D gene: -
CDR3 DNA: TGTGCCAGCAGCTTAAACCGGGGGGAGCAGTACTTC
CDR3 protein: CASSLNRGEQYF

V gene: TRBV10-3
J gene: TRBJ1-3
clone size: -
D gene: -
CDR3 DNA: TGTGCCATCAGTGAACAGACCGGCTCTGGAAACACCATATATTTT
CDR3 protein: CAISEQTGSGNTIYF

V gene: TRBV21-1
J gene: TRBJ2-3
clone size: -
D gene: -
CDR3 DNA: TGTGCCAGCAGCAAAGGTGAGGGGGAGGCTAGCGGCCGCACAGATACGCAGTATTTT
CDR3 protein: CASSKGEGEASGRTDTQYF

V gene: TRBV18
J gene: TRBJ2-7
clone size: -
D gene: TRBD2
CDR3 DNA: TGTGCCAGCTCACCGGGACTAGCGGGAGGCAGCCACGAGCAGTACTTC
CDR3 protein: CASSPGLAGGSHEQYF

V gene: TRBV28
J gene: TRBJ1-4
clone size: -
D gene: TRBD1
CDR3 DNA: TGTGCCAGCAGTGATGAAGACGGGACAGGCAGTAAAAAACTGTTTTTT
CDR3 protein: CASSDEDGTGSKKLFF

V gene: TRBV28
J gene: TRBJ2-7
clone size: -
D gene: -
CDR3 DNA: TGTGCCAGCAGCTTAGGGGCCGTAGGGGCCGGGACCTACGAGCAGTACTTC
CDR3 protein: CASSLGAVGAGTYEQYF

V gene: TRBV5-1
J gene: TRBJ2-1
clone size: -
D gene: -
CDR3 DNA: TGCGCCAGCAGCTCGGGACTCAGGGAGCAGTTCTTC
CDR3 protein: CASSSGLREQFF

V gene: TRBV2
J gene: TRBJ2-7
clone size: -
D gene: -
CDR3 DNA: TGTGCCAGCAGTGAATTGTCGGTGGAGTACTTC
CDR3 protein: CASSELSVEYF